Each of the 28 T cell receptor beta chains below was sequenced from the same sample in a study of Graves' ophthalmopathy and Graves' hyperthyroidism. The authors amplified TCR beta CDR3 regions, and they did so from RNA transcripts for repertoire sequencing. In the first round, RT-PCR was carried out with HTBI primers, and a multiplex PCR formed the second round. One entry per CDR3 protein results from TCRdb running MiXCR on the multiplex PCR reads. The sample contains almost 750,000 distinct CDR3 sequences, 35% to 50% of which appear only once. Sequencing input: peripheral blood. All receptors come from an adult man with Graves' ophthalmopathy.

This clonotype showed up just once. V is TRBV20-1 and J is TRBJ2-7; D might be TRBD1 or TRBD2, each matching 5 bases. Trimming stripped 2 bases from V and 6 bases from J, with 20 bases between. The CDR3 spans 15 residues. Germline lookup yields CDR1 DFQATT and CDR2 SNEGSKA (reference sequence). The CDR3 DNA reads TGCAGTGCTAGACTAACCGGGTGGGGGTCGAGCGAGCAGTACTTC. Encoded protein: CSARLTGWGSSEQYF.

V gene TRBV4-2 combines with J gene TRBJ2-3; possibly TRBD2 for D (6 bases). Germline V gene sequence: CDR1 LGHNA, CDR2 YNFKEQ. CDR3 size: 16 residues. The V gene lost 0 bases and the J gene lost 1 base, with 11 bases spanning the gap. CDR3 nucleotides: TGTGCCAGCAGCCAAGATTCGTGGGGGGGCACAGATACGCAGTATTTT. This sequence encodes CASSQDSWGGTDTQYF.

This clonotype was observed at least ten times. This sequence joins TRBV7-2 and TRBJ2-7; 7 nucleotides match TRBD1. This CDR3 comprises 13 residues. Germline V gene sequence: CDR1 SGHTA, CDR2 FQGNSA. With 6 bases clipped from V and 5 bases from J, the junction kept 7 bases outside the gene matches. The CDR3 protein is CASRTTQGDEQYF. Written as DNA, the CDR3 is TGTGCCAGCAGAACAACCCAGGGGGACGAGCAGTACTTC.

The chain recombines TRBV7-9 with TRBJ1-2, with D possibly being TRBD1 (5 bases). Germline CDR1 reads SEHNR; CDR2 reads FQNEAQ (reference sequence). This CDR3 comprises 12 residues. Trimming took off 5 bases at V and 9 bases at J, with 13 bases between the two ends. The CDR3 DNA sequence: TGTGCCAGCAGCCACGGGGCGATACGCTACACCTTC. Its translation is CASSHGAIRYTF.

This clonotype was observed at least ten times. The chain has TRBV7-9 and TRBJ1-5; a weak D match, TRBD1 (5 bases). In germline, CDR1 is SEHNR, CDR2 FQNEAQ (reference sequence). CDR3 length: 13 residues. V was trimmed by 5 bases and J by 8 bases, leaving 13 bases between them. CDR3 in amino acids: CASSQGHSEPQHF. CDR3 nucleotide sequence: TGTGCCAGCAGCCAAGGACATTCTGAGCCCCAGCATTTT.

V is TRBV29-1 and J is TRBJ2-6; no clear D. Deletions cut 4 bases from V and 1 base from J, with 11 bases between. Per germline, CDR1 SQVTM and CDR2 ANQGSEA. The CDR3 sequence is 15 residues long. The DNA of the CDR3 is TGCAGCGTTGCACAGAGTAGTTCTGGGGCCAACGTCCTGACTTTC. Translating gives CSVAQSSSGANVLTF. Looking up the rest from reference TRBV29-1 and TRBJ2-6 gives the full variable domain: SAVISQKPSRDICQRGTSLTIQCQVDSQVTMMFWYRQQPGQSLTLIATANQGSEATYESGFVIDKFPISRPNLTFSTLTVSNMSPEDSSIYLCSVAQSSSGANVLTFGAGSRLTVL.

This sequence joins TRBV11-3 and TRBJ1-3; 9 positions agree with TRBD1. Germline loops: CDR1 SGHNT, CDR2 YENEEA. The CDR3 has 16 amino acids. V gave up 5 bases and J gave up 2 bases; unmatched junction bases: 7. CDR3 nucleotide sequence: TGTGCCAGCAGCCACGGGACAGGGAGGACTGGAAACACCATATATTTT. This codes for CASSHGTGRTGNTIYF.

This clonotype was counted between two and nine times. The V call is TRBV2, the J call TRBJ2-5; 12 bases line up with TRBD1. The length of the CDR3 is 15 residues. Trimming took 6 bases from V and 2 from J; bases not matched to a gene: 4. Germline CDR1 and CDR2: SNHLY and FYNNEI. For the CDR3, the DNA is TGTGCCAGCAGCTGGGGACAGGGGGCTCAAGAGACCCAGTACTTC. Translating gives CASSWGQGAQETQYF.

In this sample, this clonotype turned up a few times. The DNA for the CDR3 is TGTGCCAGCAGCTTGTTTGAGGGTTTAAGCCGTGGCTACACCTTC. Its translation: CASSLFEGLSRGYTF. The chain links TRBV5-5 to TRBJ1-2; D gene uncertain. This CDR3 comprises 15 residues. Germline CDR1 reads SGHKS; CDR2 reads YYEKEE (reference sequence). V was trimmed by 1 base and J by 7 bases, leaving 17 bases between them.

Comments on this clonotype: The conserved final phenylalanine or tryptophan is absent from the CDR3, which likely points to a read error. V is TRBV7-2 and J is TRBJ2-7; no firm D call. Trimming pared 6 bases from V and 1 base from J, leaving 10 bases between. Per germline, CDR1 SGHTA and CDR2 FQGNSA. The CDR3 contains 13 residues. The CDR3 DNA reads TGTGCCAGCAGTCAATATTTTTCCTACGAGCAGTACCTC. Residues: CASSQYFSYEQYL.

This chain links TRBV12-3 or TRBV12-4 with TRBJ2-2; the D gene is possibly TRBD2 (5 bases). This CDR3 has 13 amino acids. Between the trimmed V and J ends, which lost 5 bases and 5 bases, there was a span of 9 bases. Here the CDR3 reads CASSPWRTGELFF. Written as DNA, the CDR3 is TGTGCCAGCAGTCCCTGGAGGACCGGGGAGCTGTTTTTT.

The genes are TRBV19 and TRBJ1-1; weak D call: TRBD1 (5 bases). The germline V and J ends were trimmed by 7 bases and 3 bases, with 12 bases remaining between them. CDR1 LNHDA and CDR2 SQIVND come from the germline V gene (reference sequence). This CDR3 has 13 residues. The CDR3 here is CASNQGRDTEAFF. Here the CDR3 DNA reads TGTGCCAGTAATCAGGGTCGGGACACTGAAGCTTTCTTT.

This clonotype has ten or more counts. For the CDR3, the DNA is TGTGCCAGCATGGATTACCAAGAGACCCAGTACTTC. It is translated as CASMDYQETQYF. The rearrangement joins TRBV2 to TRBJ2-5; D remains ambiguous. The germline CDR1 and CDR2 sequences are SNHLY and FYNNEI. The ends were cut back, 7 bases at V and 0 bases at J, with 6 bases in the middle. CDR3 length equals 12 residues.

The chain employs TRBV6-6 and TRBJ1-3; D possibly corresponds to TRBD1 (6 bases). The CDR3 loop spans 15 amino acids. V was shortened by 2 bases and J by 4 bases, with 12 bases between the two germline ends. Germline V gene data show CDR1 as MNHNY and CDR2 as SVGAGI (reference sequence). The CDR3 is CASSYAGEAGNTIYF. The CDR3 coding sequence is TGTGCCAGCAGTTACGCAGGGGAAGCCGGAAACACCATATATTTT.

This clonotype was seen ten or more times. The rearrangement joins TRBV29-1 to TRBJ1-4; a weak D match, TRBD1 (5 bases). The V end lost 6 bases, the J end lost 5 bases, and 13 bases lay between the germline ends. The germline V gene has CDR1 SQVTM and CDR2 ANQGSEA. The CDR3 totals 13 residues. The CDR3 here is CSVRDLSNEKLFF. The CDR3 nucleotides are TGCAGCGTCCGGGACTTATCAAATGAAAAACTGTTTTTT.

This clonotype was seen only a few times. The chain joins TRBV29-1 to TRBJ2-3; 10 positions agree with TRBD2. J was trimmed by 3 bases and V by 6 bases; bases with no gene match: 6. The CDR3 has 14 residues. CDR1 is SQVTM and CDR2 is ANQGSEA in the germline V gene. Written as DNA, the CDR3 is TGCAGCGTGGAACTAGCGGGACGGACAGATACGCAGTATTTT. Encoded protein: CSVELAGRTDTQYF.

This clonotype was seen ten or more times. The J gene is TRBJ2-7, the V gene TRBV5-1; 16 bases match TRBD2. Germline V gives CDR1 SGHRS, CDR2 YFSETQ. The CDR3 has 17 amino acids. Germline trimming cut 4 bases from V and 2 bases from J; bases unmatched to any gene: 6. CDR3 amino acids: CASSMGLAGGSPYEQYF. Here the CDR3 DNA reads TGCGCCAGCAGCATGGGACTAGCGGGAGGGTCGCCCTACGAGCAGTACTTC.

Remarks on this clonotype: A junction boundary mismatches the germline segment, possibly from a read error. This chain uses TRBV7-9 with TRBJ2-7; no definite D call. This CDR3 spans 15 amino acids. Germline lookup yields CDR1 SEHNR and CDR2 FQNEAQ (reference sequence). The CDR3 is CASSQGSTQAYEQYF. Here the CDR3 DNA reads TGCGCCAGCAGCCAAGGATCTACGCAGGCCTACGAGCAGTACTTC.

The CDR3 coding sequence is TGCGCCAGCAGCCCTGACGGAGGAGGGGTGAACACCGGGGAGCTGTTTTTT. Protein product: CASSPDGGGVNTGELFF. The rearrangement joins TRBV4-1 to TRBJ2-2, with D tentatively TRBD2 (6 bases). CDR3 length equals 17 residues. Deletions cut 4 bases from V and 1 base from J, with 16 bases between. Germline CDR1 and CDR2: MGHRA and YSYEKL.

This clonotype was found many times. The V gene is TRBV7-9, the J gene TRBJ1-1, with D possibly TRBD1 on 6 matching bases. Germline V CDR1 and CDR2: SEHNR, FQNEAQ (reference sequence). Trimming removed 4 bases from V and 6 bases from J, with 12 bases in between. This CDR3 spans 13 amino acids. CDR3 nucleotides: TGTGCCAGCAGCTCTTCACAGGGCGCTGAAGCTTTCTTT. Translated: CASSSSQGAEAFF. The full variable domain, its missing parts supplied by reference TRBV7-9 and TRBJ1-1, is DTGVSQNPRHKITKRGQNVTFRCDPISEHNRLYWYRQTLGQGPEFLTYFQNEAQLEKSRLLSDRFSAERPKGSFSTLEIQRTEQGDSAMYLCASSSSQGAEAFFGQGTRLTVV.

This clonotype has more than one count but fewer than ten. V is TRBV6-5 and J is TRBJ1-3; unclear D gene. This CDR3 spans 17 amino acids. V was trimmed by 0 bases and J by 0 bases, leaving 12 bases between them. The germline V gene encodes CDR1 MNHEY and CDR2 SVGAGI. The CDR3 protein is CASSYSMRVSSGNTIYF. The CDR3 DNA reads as TGTGCCAGCAGTTACTCGATGAGGGTCAGCTCTGGAAACACCATATATTTT.

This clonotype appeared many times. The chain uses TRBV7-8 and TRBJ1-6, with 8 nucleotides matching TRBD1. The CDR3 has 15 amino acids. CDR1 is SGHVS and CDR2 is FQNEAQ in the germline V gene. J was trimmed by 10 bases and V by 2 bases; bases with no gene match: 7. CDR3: CASSLHSGGESPLHF. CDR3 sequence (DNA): TGTGCCAGCAGCTTACATTCAGGGGGCGAATCACCCCTCCACTTT.

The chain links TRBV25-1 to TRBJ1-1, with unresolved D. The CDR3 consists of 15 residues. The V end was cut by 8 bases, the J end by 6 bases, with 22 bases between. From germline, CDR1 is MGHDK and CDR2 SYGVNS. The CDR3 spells CASSPPGLQWPEAFF. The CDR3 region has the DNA TGTGCCAGCTCACCACCGGGCCTCCAGTGGCCTGAAGCTTTCTTT. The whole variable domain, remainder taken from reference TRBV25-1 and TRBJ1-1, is EADIYQTPRYLVIGTGKKITLECSQTMGHDKMYWYQQDPGMELHLIHYSYGVNSTEKGDLSSESTVSRIRTEHFPLTLESARPSHTSQYLCASSPPGLQWPEAFFGQGTRLTVV.

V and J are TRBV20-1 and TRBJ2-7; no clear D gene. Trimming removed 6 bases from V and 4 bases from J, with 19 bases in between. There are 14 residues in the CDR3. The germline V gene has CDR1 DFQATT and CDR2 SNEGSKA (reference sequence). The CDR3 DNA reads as TGCAGTGCCGCCCCCCTTAGGAGAGGTTACGAGCAGTACTTC. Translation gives CSAAPLRRGYEQYF.

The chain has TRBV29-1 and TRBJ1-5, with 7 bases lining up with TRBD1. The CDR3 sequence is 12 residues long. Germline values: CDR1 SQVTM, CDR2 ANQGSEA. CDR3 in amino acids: CSPRTGDQPQHF. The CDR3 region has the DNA TGCAGTCCCCGGACAGGAGATCAGCCCCAGCATTTT.

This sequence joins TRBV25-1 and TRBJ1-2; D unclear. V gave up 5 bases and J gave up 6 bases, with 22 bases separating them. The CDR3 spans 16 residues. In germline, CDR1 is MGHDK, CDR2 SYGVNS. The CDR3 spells CASSYAPSPGSDGYTF. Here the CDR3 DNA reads TGTGCCAGCAGTTACGCTCCATCCCCTGGGAGTGATGGCTACACCTTC.

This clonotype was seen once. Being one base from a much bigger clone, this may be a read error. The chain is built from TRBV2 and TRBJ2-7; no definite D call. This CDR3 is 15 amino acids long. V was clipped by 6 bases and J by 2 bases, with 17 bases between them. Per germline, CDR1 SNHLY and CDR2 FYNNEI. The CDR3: CASRDGRKTTYEQYF. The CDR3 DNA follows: TGTGCCAGCAGGGACGGTCGGAAAACGACCTACGAGCAGTACTTC.

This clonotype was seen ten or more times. CDR3 in amino acids: CASSFLIGDEQYF. The CDR3 DNA reads TGCGCCAGCAGCTTCCTGATCGGGGACGAGCAGTACTTC. The V call is TRBV5-1, the J call TRBJ2-7; D may be TRBD2 (5 bases). V was cut by 2 bases and J by 5 bases, with 11 bases left in between. From germline, CDR1 is SGHRS and CDR2 YFSETQ. The length of the CDR3 is 13 residues.